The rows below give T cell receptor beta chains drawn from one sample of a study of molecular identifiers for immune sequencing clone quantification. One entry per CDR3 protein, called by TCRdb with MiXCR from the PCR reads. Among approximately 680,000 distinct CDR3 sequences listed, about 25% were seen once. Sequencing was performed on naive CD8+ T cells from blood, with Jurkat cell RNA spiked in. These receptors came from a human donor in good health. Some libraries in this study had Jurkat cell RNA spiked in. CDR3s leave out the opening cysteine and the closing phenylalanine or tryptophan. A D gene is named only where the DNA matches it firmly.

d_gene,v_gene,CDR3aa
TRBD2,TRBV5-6,ASSLGRLAGGAQY
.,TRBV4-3,ASSQVGRSGNTIY
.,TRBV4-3,ASSQDRVNNEKLF
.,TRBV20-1,SARVPQQGRSSEPY
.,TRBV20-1,SARGAVSSYEQY
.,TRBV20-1,SACQGPPLNYEQY
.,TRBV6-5,ASSYSGGDIQY
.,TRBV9,ASSVVTGWTKAF
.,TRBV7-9,ASSPPGVGYNEQF
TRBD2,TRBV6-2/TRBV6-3,ASSYSASGFQETQY
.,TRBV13,ASSLPGRGNTGELF
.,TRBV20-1,SASRAFSYEQY
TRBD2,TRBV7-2,ASSDILAFTDTQY
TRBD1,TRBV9,ASSVGTGGEAF
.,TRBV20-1,SASSPGERGTDTQY
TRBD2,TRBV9,ASSPNSGFGTHGELF
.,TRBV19,ASSPNPAYGQY
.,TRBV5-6,ASSLDRELAKNIQY
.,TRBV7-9,ASIPLVGTYEQY
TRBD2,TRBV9,ASSRLSGSPDTQY
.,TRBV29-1,SGQEPNTEAF
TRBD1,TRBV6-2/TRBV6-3,ASSRDSLEAF
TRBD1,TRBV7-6,ASNNRGSNEKLF
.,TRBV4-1,ASKLGRQGNTEAF
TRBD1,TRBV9,ASSVGQGLNIQY
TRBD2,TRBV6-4,ASRKTSGRAQVQY
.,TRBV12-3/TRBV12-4,ASRITDTQY
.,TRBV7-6,ASSGGGMDEKLF